This passage covers 8 T cell receptor beta chains from one sample sequenced in a study of cytomegalovirus exposure and HLA in healthy donors (TCRdb year 2017). Libraries were built with the immunoSEQ multiplex PCR assay. For the multiplex PCR, a mixture combining 60 forward primers for TCR Vbeta segments and 13 reverse primers for TCR Jbeta segments was used. This immuneACCESS table, as held by TCRdb, lists in-frame sequences with V and J called but not all clones. Of the missing ones, under half trace to an unresolved V gene in checked studies; the others have no known cause. The sample table records some 200,000 clones; roughly 73% of these occur just once. The ten biggest clones cover around 1.9% of the sample. The specimen sequenced was PBMCs. The receptors come from a woman aged 25-40 years in good health and CMV-seronegative.

Only a few counts were recorded for this clone. This chain uses TRBV14 with TRBJ2-7; D may be TRBD1 (6 bases). CDR3 length: 14 residues. Germline V gene sequence: CDR1 SGHDN, CDR2 FVKESK. V lost 0 bases, J lost 4 bases, and 10 bases lay in between. The CDR3 protein is CASSQEQGSYEQYF. CDR3 nucleotides: TGTGCCAGCAGCCAAGAGCAGGGGTCGTACGAGCAGTACTTC.

The genes are TRBV18 and TRBJ2-5; 8 nucleotides line up with TRBD2. The CDR3 totals 17 residues. Germline values: CDR1 KGHSH, CDR2 LQKENI. V lost 3 bases and J lost 1; bases outside the gene matches: 10. CDR3 protein: CASSPVAGQTSQETQYF. The CDR3, as DNA: TGTGCCAGCTCACCCGTAGCGGGGCAAACCTCCCAAGAGACCCAGTACTTC.

This clone was observed once. The gene calls are TRBV18 and TRBJ2-3, with 8 nucleotides matching TRBD2. The CDR3 spans 14 residues. V lost 3 bases, J lost 3 bases, and 2 bases stayed unmatched. Germline-derived CDR1 and CDR2 are KGHSH and LQKENI. The CDR3 bases are TGTGCCAGCTCACCGGGACTAGTAACAGATACGCAGTATTTT. This codes for CASSPGLVTDTQYF.

V usage is TRBV19 and J usage is TRBJ2-1, with a possible D match to TRBD1 (7 bases). CDR3 length: 17 amino acids. Germline CDR1 LNHDA, CDR2 SQIVND (reference sequence). The V end was cut by 4 bases, the J end by 0 bases, with 16 bases between. The CDR3 nucleotides are TGTGCCAGTAGTAAATCCAGGGGGGTGCGCTCCTACAATGAGCAGTTCTTC. Amino acid sequence: CASSKSRGVRSYNEQFF. Filled out from reference TRBV19 and TRBJ2-1, the complete variable domain reads DGGITQSPKYLFRKEGQNVTLSCEQNLNHDAMYWYRQDPGQGLRLIYYSQIVNDFQKGDIAEGYSVSREKKESFPLTVTSAQKNPTAFYLCASSKSRGVRSYNEQFFGPGTRLTVL.

The DNA of the CDR3 is TGTGCCAGCAGCTCACAGCCGGCCGGGGGGCTGCGCGAGCAGTACTTC. This codes for CASSSQPAGGLREQYF. V usage is TRBV7-2 and J usage is TRBJ2-7; D is possibly TRBD2 (7 bases). Germline V gene lookup returns CDR1 SGHTA and CDR2 FQGNSA. This CDR3 comprises 16 residues. V dropped 4 bases and J dropped 6 bases, with 22 bases sitting between them.

Concerning this clone: Its ends do not fully match the called genes, so a read error is possible. The chain joins TRBV7-7 to TRBJ2-5, with 7 bases matching TRBD1. Germline CDR1 reads SSHAT; CDR2 reads FNYEAQ (reference sequence). This CDR3 is built from 13 residues. The CDR3 loop is CASSTDRAKTQYF. CDR3 bases: TGTGCTAGCAGCACCGACAGGGCGAAGACCCAGTACTTC.

This clone was seen more than once but under ten times. The chain joins TRBV18 to TRBJ1-1; possible D gene TRBD1, 5 bases. V lost 3 bases and J lost 8, with 16 bases in between. Germline-derived CDR1 and CDR2 are KGHSH and LQKENI. This CDR3 contains 14 residues. CDR3 coding DNA: TGTGCCAGCTCACCTTCGGACGGAGCAGGGGAAGCTTTCTTT. This codes for CASSPSDGAGEAFF. Complete variable domain (other parts from reference TRBV18 and TRBJ1-1): NAGVMQNPRHLVRRRGQEARLRCSPMKGHSHVYWYRQLPEEGLKFMVYLQKENIIDESGMPKERFSAEFPKEGPSILRIQQVVRGDSAAYFCASSPSDGAGEAFFGQGTRLTVV.

V gene TRBV7-9 combines with J gene TRBJ1-5; 7 bases fit TRBD1. This CDR3 contains 15 residues. The germline gives CDR1 SEHNR, CDR2 FQNEAQ (reference sequence). With 5 bases clipped from V and 0 bases from J, the junction kept 4 bases outside the gene matches. CDR3 region: CASSRGQDSNQPQHF. The CDR3 nucleotides are TGTGCCAGCAGCCGCGGACAGGATAGCAATCAGCCCCAGCATTTT.